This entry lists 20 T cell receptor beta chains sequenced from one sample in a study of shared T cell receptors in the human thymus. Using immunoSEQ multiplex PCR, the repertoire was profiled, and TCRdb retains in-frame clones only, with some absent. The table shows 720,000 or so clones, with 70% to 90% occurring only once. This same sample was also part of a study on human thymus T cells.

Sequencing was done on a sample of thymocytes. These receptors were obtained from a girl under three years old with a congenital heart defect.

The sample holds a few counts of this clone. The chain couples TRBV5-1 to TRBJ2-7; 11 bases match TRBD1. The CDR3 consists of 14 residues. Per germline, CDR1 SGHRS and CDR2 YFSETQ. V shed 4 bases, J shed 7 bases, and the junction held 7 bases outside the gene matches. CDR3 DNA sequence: TGCGCCAGCAGCCTAGGACAGGGGGCGTGTGAGCAGTACTTC. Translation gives CASSLGQGACEQYF.

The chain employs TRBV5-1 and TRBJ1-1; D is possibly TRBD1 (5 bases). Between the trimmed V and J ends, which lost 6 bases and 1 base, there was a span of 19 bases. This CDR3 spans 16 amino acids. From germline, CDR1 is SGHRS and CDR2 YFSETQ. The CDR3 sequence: CASNPLIPRANTEAFF. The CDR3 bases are TGCGCCAGCAACCCACTTATACCCAGGGCGAACACTGAAGCTTTCTTT. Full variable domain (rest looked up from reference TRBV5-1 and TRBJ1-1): KAGVTQTPRYLIKTRGQQVTLSCSPISGHRSVSWYQQTPGQGLQFLFEYFSETQRNKGNFPGRFSGRQFSNSRSEMNVSTLELGDSALYLCASNPLIPRANTEAFFGQGTRLTVV.

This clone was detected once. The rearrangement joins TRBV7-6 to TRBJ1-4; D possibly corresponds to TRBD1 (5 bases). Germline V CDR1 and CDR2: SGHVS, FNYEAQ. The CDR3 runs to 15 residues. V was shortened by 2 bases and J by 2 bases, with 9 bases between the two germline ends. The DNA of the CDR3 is TGTGCCAGCAGCTTATGGGCAGGGACTAATGAAAAACTGTTTTTT. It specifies CASSLWAGTNEKLFF.

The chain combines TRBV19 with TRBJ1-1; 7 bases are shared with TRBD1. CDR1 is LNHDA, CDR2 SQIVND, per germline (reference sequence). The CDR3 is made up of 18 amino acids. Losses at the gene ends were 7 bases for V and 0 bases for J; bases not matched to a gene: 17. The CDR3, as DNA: TGTGCCAGTACCCACTCAGCCGGACAGGCCTCCATGAACACTGAAGCTTTCTTT. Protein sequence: CASTHSAGQASMNTEAFF.

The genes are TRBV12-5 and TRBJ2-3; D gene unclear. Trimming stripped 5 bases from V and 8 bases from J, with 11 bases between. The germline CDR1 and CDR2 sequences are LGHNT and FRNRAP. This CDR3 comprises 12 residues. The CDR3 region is CASGTSSGTQYF. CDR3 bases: TGTGCTAGTGGTACAAGCTCGGGTACGCAGTATTTT. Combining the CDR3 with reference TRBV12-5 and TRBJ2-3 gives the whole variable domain DARVTQTPRHKVTEMGQEVTMRCQPILGHNTVFWYRQTMMQGLELLAYFRNRAPLDDSGMPKDRFSAEMPDATLATLKIQPSEPRDSAVYFCASGTSSGTQYFGPGTRLTVL.

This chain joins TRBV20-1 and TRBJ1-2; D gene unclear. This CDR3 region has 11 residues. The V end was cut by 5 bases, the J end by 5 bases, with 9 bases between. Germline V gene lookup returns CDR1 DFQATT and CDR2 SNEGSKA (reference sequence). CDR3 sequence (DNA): TGCAGTGCTCCCGCCAGGTATGGCTACACCTTC. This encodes CSAPARYGYTF.

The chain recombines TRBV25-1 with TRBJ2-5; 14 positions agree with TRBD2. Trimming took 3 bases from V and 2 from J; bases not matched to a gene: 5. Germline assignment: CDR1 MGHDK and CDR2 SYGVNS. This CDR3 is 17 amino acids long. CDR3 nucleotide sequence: TGTGCCAGCAGTGATCTAGGACTAGCGGGGGGACAAGAGACCCAGTACTTC. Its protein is CASSDLGLAGGQETQYF.

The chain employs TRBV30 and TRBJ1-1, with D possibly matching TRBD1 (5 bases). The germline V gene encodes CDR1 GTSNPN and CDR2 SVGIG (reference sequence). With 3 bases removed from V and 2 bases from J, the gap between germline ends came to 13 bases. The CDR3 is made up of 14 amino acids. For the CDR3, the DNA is TGTGCCTGGAGGGAACTGGACAAAAACACTGAAGCTTTCTTT. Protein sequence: CAWRELDKNTEAFF.

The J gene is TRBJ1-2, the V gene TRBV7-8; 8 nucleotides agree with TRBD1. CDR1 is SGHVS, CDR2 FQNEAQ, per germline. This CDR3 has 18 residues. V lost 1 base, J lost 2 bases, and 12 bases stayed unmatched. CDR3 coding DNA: TGTGCCAGCAGCTTAGGGACACGGACAGGGAAGGGGAACTATGGCTACACCTTC. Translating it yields CASSLGTRTGKGNYGYTF.

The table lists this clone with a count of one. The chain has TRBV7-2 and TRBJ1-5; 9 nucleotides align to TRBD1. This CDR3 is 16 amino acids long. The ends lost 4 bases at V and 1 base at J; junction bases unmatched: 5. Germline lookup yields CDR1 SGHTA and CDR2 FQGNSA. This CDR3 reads CASSWDRVVSNQPQHF. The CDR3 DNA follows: TGTGCCAGCAGCTGGGACAGGGTAGTGAGCAATCAGCCCCAGCATTTT. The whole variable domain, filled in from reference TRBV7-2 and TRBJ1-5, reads GAGVSQSPSNKVTEKGKDVELRCDPISGHTALYWYRQSLGQGLEFLIYFQGNSAPDKSGLPSDRFSAERTGGSVSTLTIQRTQQEDSAVYLCASSWDRVVSNQPQHFGDGTRLSIL.

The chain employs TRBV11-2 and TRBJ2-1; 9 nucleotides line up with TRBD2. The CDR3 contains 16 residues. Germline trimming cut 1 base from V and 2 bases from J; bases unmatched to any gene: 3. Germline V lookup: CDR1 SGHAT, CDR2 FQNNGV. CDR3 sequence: CASSLGPSGAYNEQFF. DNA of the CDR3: TGTGCCAGCAGCTTAGGTCCTAGCGGGGCCTACAATGAGCAGTTCTTC.

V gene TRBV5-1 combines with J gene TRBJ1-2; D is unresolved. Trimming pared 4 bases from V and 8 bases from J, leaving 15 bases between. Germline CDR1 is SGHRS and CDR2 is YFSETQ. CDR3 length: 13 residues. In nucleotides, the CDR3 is TGCGCCAGCAGCCCGAGCGAGGTAGTGGGCTACACCTTC. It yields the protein CASSPSEVVGYTF.

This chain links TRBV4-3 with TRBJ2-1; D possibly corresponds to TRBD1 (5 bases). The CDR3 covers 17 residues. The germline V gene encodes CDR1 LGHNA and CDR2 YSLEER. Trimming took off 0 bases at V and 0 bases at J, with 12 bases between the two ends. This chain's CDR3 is CASSQDQYRSSYNEQFF. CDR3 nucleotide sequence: TGCGCCAGCAGCCAAGATCAGTACAGGAGCTCCTACAATGAGCAGTTCTTC.

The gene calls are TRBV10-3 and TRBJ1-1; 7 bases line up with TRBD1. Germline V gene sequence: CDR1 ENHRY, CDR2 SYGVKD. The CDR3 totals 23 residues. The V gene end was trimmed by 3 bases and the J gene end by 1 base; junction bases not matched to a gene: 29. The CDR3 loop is CAISDFYPGTAFDRVRWNTEAFF. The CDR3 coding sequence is TGTGCCATCAGTGACTTTTACCCCGGGACAGCCTTCGATAGGGTCAGATGGAACACTGAAGCTTTCTTT.

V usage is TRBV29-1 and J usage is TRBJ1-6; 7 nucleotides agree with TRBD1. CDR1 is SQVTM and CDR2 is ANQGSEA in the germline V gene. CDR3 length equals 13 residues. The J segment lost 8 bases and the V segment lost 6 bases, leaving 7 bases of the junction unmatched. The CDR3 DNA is TGCAGCGTACCGACAGGGACGCATTCACCCCTCCACTTT. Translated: CSVPTGTHSPLHF.

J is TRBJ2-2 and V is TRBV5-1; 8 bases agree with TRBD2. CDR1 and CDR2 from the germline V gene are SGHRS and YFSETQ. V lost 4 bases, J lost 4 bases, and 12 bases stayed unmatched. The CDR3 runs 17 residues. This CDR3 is CASSPGASGGGTGELFF. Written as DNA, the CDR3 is TGCGCCAGCAGCCCGGGAGCCAGCGGGGGAGGCACCGGGGAGCTGTTTTTT. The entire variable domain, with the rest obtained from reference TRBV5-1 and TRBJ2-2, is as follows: KAGVTQTPRYLIKTRGQQVTLSCSPISGHRSVSWYQQTPGQGLQFLFEYFSETQRNKGNFPGRFSGRQFSNSRSEMNVSTLELGDSALYLCASSPGASGGGTGELFFGEGSRLTVL.

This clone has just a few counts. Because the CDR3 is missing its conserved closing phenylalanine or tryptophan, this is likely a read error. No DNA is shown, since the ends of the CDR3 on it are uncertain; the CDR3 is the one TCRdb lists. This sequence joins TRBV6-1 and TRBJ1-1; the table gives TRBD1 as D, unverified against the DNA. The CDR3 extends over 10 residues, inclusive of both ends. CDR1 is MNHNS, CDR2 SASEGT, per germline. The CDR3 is CASRDSEVQL.

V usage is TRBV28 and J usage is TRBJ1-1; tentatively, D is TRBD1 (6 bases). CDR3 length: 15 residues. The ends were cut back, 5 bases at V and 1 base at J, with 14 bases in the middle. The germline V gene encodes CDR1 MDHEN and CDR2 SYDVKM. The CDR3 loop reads CASSGAGGANTEAFF. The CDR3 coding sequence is TGTGCCAGCAGTGGGGCCGGGGGGGCGAACACTGAAGCTTTCTTT.

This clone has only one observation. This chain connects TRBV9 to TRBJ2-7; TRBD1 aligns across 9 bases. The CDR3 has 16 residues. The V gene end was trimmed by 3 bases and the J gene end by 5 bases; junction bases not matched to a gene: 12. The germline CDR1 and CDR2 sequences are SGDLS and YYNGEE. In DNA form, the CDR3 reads TGTGCCAGCAGCGATACAAGACAGGGGGGAAAGCACGAGCAGTACTTC. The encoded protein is CASSDTRQGGKHEQYF.

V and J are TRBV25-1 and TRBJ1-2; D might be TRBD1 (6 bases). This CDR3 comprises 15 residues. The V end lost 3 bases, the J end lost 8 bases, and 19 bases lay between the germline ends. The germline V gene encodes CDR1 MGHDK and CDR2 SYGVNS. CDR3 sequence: CASSDPGARGGGYTF. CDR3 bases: TGTGCCAGCAGTGATCCTGGTGCCAGGGGTGGGGGCTACACCTTC.